A single sample gave rise to the 27 T cell receptor beta chains below, sequenced in a study of T cell responses to AZD1222 COVID-19 vaccine. Generated by immunoSEQ multiplex PCR, the TCRdb table keeps only in-frame clones and is missing some. Here the sample spans 150,000 to 200,000 clones, 88% being singletons. The sequenced sample was peripheral blood, obtained on day 0 of AZD1222 vaccination. These receptors all come from an adult in good health.

The chain couples TRBV15 to TRBJ2-5, with D perhaps matching TRBD1 or TRBD2 (5 bases each). Trimming pared 0 bases from V and 5 bases from J, leaving 16 bases between. Germline loops: CDR1 LNHNV, CDR2 YYDKDF (reference sequence). This CDR3 region has 16 residues. For the CDR3, the DNA is TGTGCCACCAGCAGAGAAGTTCGAGGCAGGGACGAGACCCAGTACTTC. It translates to CATSREVRGRDETQYF.

The chain carries TRBV5-4 and TRBJ1-3; D unresolved. CDR1 and CDR2 (germline): SGHNT, YYREEE (reference sequence). V was clipped by 5 bases and J by 0 bases, with 12 bases between them. The CDR3 is made up of 15 amino acids. For the CDR3, the DNA is TGTGCCAGCAGTCCAGGCCAAGTCTCTGGAAACACCATATATTTT. Amino acids: CASSPGQVSGNTIYF.

The chain has TRBV9 and TRBJ1-6; D not resolved. V was clipped by 4 bases and J by 7 bases, with 15 bases between them. Germline CDR1 SGDLS, CDR2 YYNGEE. CDR3 length: 15 amino acids. The CDR3 bases are TGTGCCAGCAGCCCCTTCCGGGATCGGAATTCACCCCTCCACTTT. Protein product: CASSPFRDRNSPLHF.

V gene TRBV2 combines with J gene TRBJ1-1; 8 bases fit TRBD1. V gave up 6 bases and J gave up 6 bases; unmatched junction bases: 9. This CDR3 region has 14 residues. Germline V lookup: CDR1 SNHLY, CDR2 FYNNEI. Here the CDR3 DNA reads TGTGCCAGCAGACCCAACAGGGGGAGGGCTGAAGCTTTCTTT. It encodes CASRPNRGRAEAFF.

J is TRBJ2-5 and V is TRBV4-3, with D tentatively TRBD2 (8 bases). Per the germline V gene, CDR1 is LGHNA and CDR2 is YSLEER. Trimming pared 4 bases from V and 4 bases from J, leaving 25 bases between. CDR3 size: 18 residues. DNA of the CDR3: TGCGCCAGCAGCCGAAGGCACTTCGGGAGGGGGCAAATAGAGACCCAGTACTTC. Encoded protein: CASSRRHFGRGQIETQYF.

This chain uses TRBV19 with TRBJ1-4; unclear D gene. The ends were cut back, 5 bases at V and 8 bases at J, with 18 bases in the middle. The CDR3 has 15 amino acids. Germline values: CDR1 LNHDA, CDR2 SQIVND (reference sequence). CDR3 sequence (DNA): TGTGCCAGTAGTCCCTTGGGAGGGAATCAAGAAAAACTGTTTTTT. It codes for CASSPLGGNQEKLFF. The variable domain in full, completed from reference TRBV19 and TRBJ1-4, reads DGGITQSPKYLFRKEGQNVTLSCEQNLNHDAMYWYRQDPGQGLRLIYYSQIVNDFQKGDIAEGYSVSREKKESFPLTVTSAQKNPTAFYLCASSPLGGNQEKLFFGSGTQLSVL.

This chain uses TRBV19 with TRBJ1-5; the D gene is possibly TRBD1 (5 bases). This CDR3 comprises 20 residues. Trimming left V 4 bases short and J 1 base short, with 26 bases between. The V gene's germline CDR1 is LNHDA and CDR2 SQIVND (reference sequence). DNA for the CDR3: TGTGCCAGTAGTACCGACGGGACCGAACCCTGGCGGGTGAGCAATCAGCCCCAGCATTTT. This sequence encodes CASSTDGTEPWRVSNQPQHF.

V is TRBV28 and J is TRBJ1-2; a weak D match, TRBD1 (5 bases). Between the trimmed V and J ends, which lost 7 bases and 1 base, there was a span of 19 bases. The CDR3 runs 16 residues. The germline V gene encodes CDR1 MDHEN and CDR2 SYDVKM. The CDR3 here is CASTLGRGRNNYGYTF. The CDR3 DNA reads as TGTGCCAGCACCCTTGGGCGGGGCAGGAATAACTATGGCTACACCTTC.

The chain employs TRBV19 and TRBJ1-2; D is perhaps TRBD1 (5 bases). Germline-derived CDR1 and CDR2 are LNHDA and SQIVND (reference sequence). The CDR3 loop spans 14 amino acids. V lost 5 bases, J lost 6 bases, and 16 bases lay in between. CDR3 residues: CASSGLSGGDGYTF. The CDR3 bases are TGTGCCAGTAGTGGGCTTTCGGGAGGGGATGGCTACACCTTC.

This clone turned up a few times. This chain uses TRBV28 with TRBJ2-3; 11 bases map to TRBD2. CDR3 length: 16 residues. J was trimmed by 6 bases and V by 4 bases; bases with no gene match: 9. Germline assignment: CDR1 MDHEN and CDR2 SYDVKM. CDR3 DNA: TGTGCCAGCAGTTCACGGACTAGCGGGCCCCTGGATACGCAGTATTTT. Translation: CASSSRTSGPLDTQYF. Based on the CDR3 plus reference TRBV28 and TRBJ2-3, the full variable domain is DVKVTQSSRYLVKRTGEKVFLECVQDMDHENMFWYRQDPGLGLRLIYFSYDVKMKEKGDIPEGYSVSREKKERFSLILESASTNQTSMYLCASSSRTSGPLDTQYFGPGTRLTVL.

V is TRBV3-1 (or the pseudogene TRBV3-2) and J is TRBJ2-1; D possibly corresponds to TRBD2 (7 bases). V lost 0 bases to trimming and J lost 5 bases, with 17 bases between them. The CDR3 contains 17 residues. Germline V gives CDR1 LGHDT, CDR2 YNNKEL (reference sequence). CDR3 sequence reads: CASSQDRGGASDNEQFF. In DNA form, the CDR3 reads TGTGCCAGCAGCCAAGATAGAGGGGGGGCCTCGGACAATGAGCAGTTCTTC.

J is TRBJ1-5 and V is TRBV28; D remains unclear. The germline gives CDR1 MDHEN, CDR2 SYDVKM. Trimming took off 8 bases at V and 2 bases at J, with 7 bases between the two ends. The CDR3 runs to 12 residues. The CDR3: CASWVGNQPQHF. The CDR3 nucleotides read TGTGCCAGCTGGGTGGGCAATCAGCCCCAGCATTTT.

The rearrangement uses TRBV2 and TRBJ1-1, with 10 bases lining up with TRBD1. Germline loops: CDR1 SNHLY, CDR2 FYNNEI. This CDR3 spans 12 amino acids. V trimming: 6 bases; J trimming: 11 bases; junction bases outside the gene matches: 6. The CDR3 region is CASSADRGQAFF. The CDR3 DNA reads TGTGCCAGCAGCGCCGACAGGGGGCAGGCTTTCTTT.

The V call is TRBV7-2, the J call TRBJ1-1; the match to TRBD1 covers 7 bases. Germline CDR1 and CDR2: SGHTA and FQGNSA. CDR3 length: 14 amino acids. The junction had 8 bases not matched to a gene; V was cut back by 5 bases and J by 5 bases. The CDR3 DNA is TGTGCCAGCAGCCGTAGGGACAGTCGGACTGAAGCTTTCTTT. This translates into CASSRRDSRTEAFF.

This clone was recorded a few times. This chain joins TRBV3-1 (or the pseudogene TRBV3-2) and TRBJ2-1; TRBD1 agrees at 9 bases. After removal of 7 bases from V and 4 bases from J, the junction contained 5 bases not matched to a gene. The CDR3 consists of 14 residues. Germline lookup yields CDR1 LGHDT and CDR2 YNNKEL (reference sequence). The CDR3 DNA is TGTGCCAGCACCCGGACAGGGGATTACAATGAGCAGTTCTTC. Amino acid sequence: CASTRTGDYNEQFF.

The rearrangement joins TRBV9 to TRBJ1-2; 9 bases fit TRBD1. V shed 0 bases, J shed 1 base, and the junction held 7 bases outside the gene matches. In germline, CDR1 is SGDLS, CDR2 YYNGEE. The length of the CDR3 is 17 residues. This CDR3 is CASSVASGTGLNYGYTF. Written as DNA, the CDR3 is TGTGCCAGCAGCGTAGCCTCGGGGACAGGGCTTAACTATGGCTACACCTTC.

The chain carries TRBV3-1 (or the pseudogene TRBV3-2) and TRBJ2-2, with D unresolved. Trimming removed 6 bases at V and 2 bases at J, with 10 bases between. Germline V gene sequence: CDR1 LGHDT, CDR2 YNNKEL (reference sequence). CDR3 length: 14 amino acids. The chain's CDR3 is CASRAGPNTGELFF. Here the CDR3 DNA reads TGTGCCAGCAGAGCCGGACCTAACACCGGGGAGCTGTTTTTT.

The chain has TRBV27 and TRBJ1-2; D possibly corresponds to TRBD1 (6 bases). Germline V gives CDR1 MNHEY, CDR2 SMNVEV (reference sequence). V was cut by 6 bases and J by 7 bases, with 21 bases left in between. The CDR3 covers 15 residues. CDR3 nucleotides: TGTGCCAGCAGCCTTGGCTCCGGGACATCAAGTGGCTACACCTTC. Protein product: CASSLGSGTSSGYTF.

J is TRBJ2-5 and V is TRBV2, with TRBD2 as a possible D gene (6 bases). The V and J ends lost 2 bases and 1 base respectively, with 11 bases between them. The CDR3 runs 15 residues. CDR1 is SNHLY and CDR2 is FYNNEI in the germline V gene. DNA of the CDR3: TGTGCCAGCAGTGAAAGGGGACTGTTCCAAGAGACCCAGTACTTC. Translation gives CASSERGLFQETQYF.

In its sample, this clone was seen once. CDR3 bases: TGCGCCAGCAGCTTACCCCGGCCGTCGTACGATATCGGTCCGAACACTGAAGCTTTCTTT. This translates into CASSLPRPSYDIGPNTEAFF. The chain couples TRBV5-1 to TRBJ1-1; D is ambiguous. This CDR3 region has 20 residues. CDR1 SGHRS and CDR2 YFSETQ come from the germline V gene. V dropped 2 bases and J dropped 1 base, with 27 bases sitting between them.

The chain is built from TRBV27 and TRBJ2-5; 12 bases fit TRBD2. V lost 4 bases, J lost 5 bases, and 5 bases stayed unmatched. The CDR3 sequence is 15 residues long. In germline, CDR1 is MNHEY, CDR2 SMNVEV (reference sequence). CDR3 amino acids: CASSYGLAGWETQYF. As DNA, the CDR3 is TGTGCCAGCAGTTACGGACTAGCGGGATGGGAGACCCAGTACTTC.

This clone has a single count. The chain combines TRBV7-5 with TRBJ1-1. TRBV7-5 is a documented pseudogene. This CDR3 is built from 15 residues. CDR3 in amino acids: CVRSLHRRANTEAFF. The CDR3, as DNA: TGTGTCAGAAGCCTCCACCGGCGAGCGAACACTGAAGCTTTCTTT.

The chain combines TRBV2 with TRBJ1-2, with D possibly being TRBD1 (5 bases). V was shortened by 6 bases and J by 6 bases, with 11 bases between the two germline ends. The CDR3 has 12 amino acids. The V gene's germline CDR1 is SNHLY and CDR2 FYNNEI. CDR3 DNA sequence: TGTGCCAGCAGACTACCGGGGGATGGCTACACCTTC. Its protein product is CASRLPGDGYTF.

The chain is built from TRBV11-2 and TRBJ2-1; either TRBD1 or TRBD2 may fit D (6 bases each). Trimming removed 5 bases at V and 3 bases at J, with 11 bases between. Germline values: CDR1 SGHAT, CDR2 FQNNGV. CDR3 length equals 14 residues. This chain's CDR3 is CASSRLGGYNEQFF. The CDR3 DNA is TGTGCCAGCAGCCGACTAGGGGGCTACAATGAGCAGTTCTTC.

The chain joins TRBV5-6 to TRBJ2-3; no definite D call. CDR3 size: 13 residues. Trimming removed 0 bases at V and 4 bases at J, with 6 bases between. Germline V CDR1 and CDR2: SGHDT, YYEEEE. The CDR3 is CASSLVGADTQYF. As DNA, the CDR3 is TGTGCCAGCAGCTTGGTTGGCGCAGATACGCAGTATTTT.

The chain carries TRBV6-5 and TRBJ1-2, with a weak D call TRBD1 (5 bases). V was trimmed by 6 bases and J by 4 bases, leaving 18 bases between them. Per germline, CDR1 MNHEY and CDR2 SVGAGI. CDR3 length: 15 amino acids. DNA of the CDR3: TGTGCCAGCAGAACCGGGGCCAGCTCCACCTATGGCTACACCTTC. This codes for CASRTGASSTYGYTF.

This clone was recorded once. The J gene is TRBJ1-2, the V gene TRBV6-5, with D possibly matching TRBD1 (6 bases). This CDR3 is built from 14 residues. Germline V CDR1 and CDR2: MNHEY, SVGAGI. Trimming cost V 2 bases and J 5 bases, with 12 bases left between them. CDR3 in amino acids: CASSYPRTAYGYTF. CDR3 in DNA: TGTGCCAGCAGTTACCCCCGGACAGCTTATGGCTACACCTTC.